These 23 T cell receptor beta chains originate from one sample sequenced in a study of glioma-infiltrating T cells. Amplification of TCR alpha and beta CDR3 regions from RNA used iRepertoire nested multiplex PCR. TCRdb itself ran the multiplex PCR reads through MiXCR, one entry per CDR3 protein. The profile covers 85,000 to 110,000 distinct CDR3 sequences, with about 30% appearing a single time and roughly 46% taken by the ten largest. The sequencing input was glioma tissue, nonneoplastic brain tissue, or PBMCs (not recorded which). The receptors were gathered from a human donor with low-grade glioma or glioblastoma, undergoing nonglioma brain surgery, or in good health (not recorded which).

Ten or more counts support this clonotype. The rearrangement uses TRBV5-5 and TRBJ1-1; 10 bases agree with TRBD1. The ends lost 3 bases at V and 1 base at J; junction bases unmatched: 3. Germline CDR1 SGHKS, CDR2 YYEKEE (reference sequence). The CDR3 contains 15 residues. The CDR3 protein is CASSSTGGSNTEAFF. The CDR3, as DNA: TGTGCCAGCAGCTCGACAGGGGGCTCGAACACTGAAGCTTTCTTT.

The CDR3: CASSGTTIYF. In DNA, the CDR3 is TGTGCCAGCTCCGGGACCACCATATATTTT. The rearrangement links TRBV6-1 to TRBJ1-3, with TRBD1 as a possible D gene (5 bases). The CDR3 extends over 10 amino acids. CDR1 and CDR2 from the germline V gene are MNHNS and SASEGT. The ends were cut back, 8 bases at V and 9 bases at J, with 8 bases in the middle.

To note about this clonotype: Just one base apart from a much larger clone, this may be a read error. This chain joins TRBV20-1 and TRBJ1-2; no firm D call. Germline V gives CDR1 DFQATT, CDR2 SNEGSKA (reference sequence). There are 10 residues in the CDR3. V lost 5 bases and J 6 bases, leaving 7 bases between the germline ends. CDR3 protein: CSAARNGYTF. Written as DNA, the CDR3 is TGCAGTGCTGCACGGAATGGCTACACCTTC.

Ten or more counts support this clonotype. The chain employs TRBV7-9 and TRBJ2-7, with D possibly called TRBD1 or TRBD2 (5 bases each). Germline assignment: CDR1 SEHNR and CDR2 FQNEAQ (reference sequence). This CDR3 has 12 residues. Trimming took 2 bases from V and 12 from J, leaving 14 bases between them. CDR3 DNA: TGTGCCAGCAGCTTATCATCGGGGCTTCTGTACTTC. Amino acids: CASSLSSGLLYF.

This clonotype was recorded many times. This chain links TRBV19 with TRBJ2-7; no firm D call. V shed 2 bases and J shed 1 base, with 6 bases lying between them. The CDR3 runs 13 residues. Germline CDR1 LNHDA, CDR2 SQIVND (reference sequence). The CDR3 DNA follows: TGTGCCAGTAGTATAACAGTTTCCTACGAGCAGTACTTC. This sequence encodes CASSITVSYEQYF.

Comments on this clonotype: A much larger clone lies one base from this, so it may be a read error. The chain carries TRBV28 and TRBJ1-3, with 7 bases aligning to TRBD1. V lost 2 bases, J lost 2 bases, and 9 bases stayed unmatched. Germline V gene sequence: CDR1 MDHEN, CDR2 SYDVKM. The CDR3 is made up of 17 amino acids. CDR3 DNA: TGTGCCAGCAGTTTAAAGCGCCCCACAGGGGCTGGAAACACCATATATTTT. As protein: CASSLKRPTGAGNTIYF. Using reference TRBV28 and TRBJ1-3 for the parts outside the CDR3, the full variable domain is DVKVTQSSRYLVKRTGEKVFLECVQDMDHENMFWYRQDPGLGLRLIYFSYDVKMKEKGDIPEGYSVSREKKERFSLILESASTNQTSMYLCASSLKRPTGAGNTIYFGEGSWLTVV.

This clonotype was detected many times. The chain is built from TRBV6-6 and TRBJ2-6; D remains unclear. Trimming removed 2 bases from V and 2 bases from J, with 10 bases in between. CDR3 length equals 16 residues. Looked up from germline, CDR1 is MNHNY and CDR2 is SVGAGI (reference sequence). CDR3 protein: CASSYRILTGANVLTF. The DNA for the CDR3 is TGTGCCAGCAGTTACAGGATTCTGACTGGGGCCAACGTCCTGACTTTC.

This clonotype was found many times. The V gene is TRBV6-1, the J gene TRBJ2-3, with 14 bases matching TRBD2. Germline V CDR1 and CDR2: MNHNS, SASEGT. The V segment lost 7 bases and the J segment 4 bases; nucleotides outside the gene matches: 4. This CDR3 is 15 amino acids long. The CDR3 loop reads CASTGTSGGPDTQYF. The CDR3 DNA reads TGTGCCAGCACCGGGACTAGCGGGGGCCCAGATACGCAGTATTTT.

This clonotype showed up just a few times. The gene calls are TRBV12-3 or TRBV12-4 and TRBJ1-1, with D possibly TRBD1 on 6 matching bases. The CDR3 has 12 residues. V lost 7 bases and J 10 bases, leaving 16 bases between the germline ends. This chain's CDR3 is CASTPTGGTAFF. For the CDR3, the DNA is TGTGCCAGCACCCCCACGGGGGGCACAGCTTTCTTT.

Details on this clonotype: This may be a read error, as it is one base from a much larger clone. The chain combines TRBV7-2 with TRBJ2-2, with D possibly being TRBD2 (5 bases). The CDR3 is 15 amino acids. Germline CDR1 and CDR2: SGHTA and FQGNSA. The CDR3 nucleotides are TGTGCCAGCAGCTTACAGGCCCATAACACCGGGGAGCCGTTTTTT. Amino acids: CASSLQAHNTGEPFF.

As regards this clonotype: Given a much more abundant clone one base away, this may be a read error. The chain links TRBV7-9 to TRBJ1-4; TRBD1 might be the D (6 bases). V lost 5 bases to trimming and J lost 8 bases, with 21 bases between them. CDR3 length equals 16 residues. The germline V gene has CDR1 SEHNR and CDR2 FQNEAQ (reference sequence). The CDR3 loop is CASSPRTASRQEKLFF. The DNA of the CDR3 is TGTGCCAGCAGCCCGAGGACAGCCTCCAGACAAGAAAAACTGTTTTTT.

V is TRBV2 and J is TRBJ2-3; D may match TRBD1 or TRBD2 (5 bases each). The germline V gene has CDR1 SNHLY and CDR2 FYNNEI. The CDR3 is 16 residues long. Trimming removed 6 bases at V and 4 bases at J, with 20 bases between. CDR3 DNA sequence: TGTGCCAGCAGCAGATCCGGGACGGTGGTAGCAGATACGCAGTATTTT. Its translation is CASSRSGTVVADTQYF.

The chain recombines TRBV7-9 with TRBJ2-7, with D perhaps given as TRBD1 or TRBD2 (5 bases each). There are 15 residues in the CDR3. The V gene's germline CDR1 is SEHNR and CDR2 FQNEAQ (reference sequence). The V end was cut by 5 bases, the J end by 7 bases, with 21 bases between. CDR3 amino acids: CASSPRDARGREQYF. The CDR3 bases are TGTGCCAGCAGCCCAAGGGACGCCCGAGGAAGGGAGCAGTACTTC.

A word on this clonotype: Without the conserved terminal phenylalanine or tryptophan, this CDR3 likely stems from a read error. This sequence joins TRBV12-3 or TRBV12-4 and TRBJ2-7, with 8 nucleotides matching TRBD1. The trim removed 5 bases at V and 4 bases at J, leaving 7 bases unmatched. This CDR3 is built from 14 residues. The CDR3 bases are TGTGCCAGCAGTACCCGGACAGGGAGGTACGAGCAGTACCTC. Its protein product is CASSTRTGRYEQYL.

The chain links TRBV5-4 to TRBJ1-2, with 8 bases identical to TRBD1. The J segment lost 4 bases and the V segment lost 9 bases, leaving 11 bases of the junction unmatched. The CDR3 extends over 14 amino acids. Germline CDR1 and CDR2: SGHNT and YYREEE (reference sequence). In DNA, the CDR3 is TGTGCCATCAAGACCGGGACAGGATCCTATGGCTACACCTTC. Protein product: CAIKTGTGSYGYTF.

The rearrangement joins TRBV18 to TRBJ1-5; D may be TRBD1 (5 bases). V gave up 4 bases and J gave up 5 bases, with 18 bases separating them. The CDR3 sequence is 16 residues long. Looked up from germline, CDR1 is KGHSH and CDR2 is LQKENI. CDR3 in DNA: TGTGCCAGCTCACTCTTCCGGGACGGAGCTCATCAGCCCCAGCATTTT. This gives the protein CASSLFRDGAHQPQHF.

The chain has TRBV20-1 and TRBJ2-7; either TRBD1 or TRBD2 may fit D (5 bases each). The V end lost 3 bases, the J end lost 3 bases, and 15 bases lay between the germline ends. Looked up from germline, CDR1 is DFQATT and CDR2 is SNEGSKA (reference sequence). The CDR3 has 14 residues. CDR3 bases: TGCAGTGCTAGGGGGGACCGGGGCCTCTACGAGCAGTACTTC. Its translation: CSARGDRGLYEQYF.

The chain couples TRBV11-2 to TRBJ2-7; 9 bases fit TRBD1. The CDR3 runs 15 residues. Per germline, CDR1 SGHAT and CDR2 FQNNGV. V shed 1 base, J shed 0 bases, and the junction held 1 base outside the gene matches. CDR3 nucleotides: TGTGCCAGCAGCTTAGGACAGGGGGGCTCCTACGAGCAGTACTTC. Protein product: CASSLGQGGSYEQYF. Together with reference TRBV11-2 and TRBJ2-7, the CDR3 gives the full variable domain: EAGVAQSPRYKIIEKRQSVAFWCNPISGHATLYWYQQILGQGPKLLIQFQNNGVVDDSQLPKDRFSAERLKGVDSTLKIQPAKLEDSAVYLCASSLGQGGSYEQYFGPGTRLTVT.

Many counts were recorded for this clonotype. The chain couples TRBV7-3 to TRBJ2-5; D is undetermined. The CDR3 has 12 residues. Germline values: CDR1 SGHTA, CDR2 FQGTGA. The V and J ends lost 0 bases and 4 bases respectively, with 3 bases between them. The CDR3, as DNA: TGTGCCAGCAGCTTAACGACAGAGACCCAGTACTTC. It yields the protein CASSLTTETQYF.

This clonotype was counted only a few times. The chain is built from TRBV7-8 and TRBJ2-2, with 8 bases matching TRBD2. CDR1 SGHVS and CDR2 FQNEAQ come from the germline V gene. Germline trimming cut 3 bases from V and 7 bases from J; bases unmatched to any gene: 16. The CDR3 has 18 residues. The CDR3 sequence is CASSFQARGLGLYGELFF. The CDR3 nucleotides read TGTGCCAGCAGCTTTCAAGCCCGGGGACTAGGGCTTTACGGGGAGCTGTTTTTT.

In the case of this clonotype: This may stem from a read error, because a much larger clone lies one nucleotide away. The CDR3 sequence: CACSYGYSYNSPLHF. The DNA of the CDR3 is TGTGCCTGCAGTTATGGGTACTCCTATAATTCACCCCTCCACTTT. V and J are TRBV27 and TRBJ1-6; D call uncertain. The germline V gene has CDR1 MNHEY and CDR2 SMNVEV (reference sequence). The CDR3 has 15 residues.

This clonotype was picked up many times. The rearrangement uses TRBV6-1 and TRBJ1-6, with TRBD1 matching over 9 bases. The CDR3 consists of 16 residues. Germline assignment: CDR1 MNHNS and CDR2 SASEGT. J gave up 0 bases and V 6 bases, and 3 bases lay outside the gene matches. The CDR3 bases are TGTGCCAGCAGGGACAGGGGAGGCTCCTATAATTCACCCCTCCACTTT. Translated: CASRDRGGSYNSPLHF.

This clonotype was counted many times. CDR3 nucleotides: TGTGCCAGCAGTTACTACCCTTTGAGGGAGGACACTGAAGCTTTCTTT. As protein: CASSYYPLREDTEAFF. The V gene is TRBV6-6, the J gene TRBJ1-1; no clear D gene. CDR1 MNHNY and CDR2 SVGAGI come from the germline V gene (reference sequence). This CDR3 comprises 16 residues. V gave up 1 base and J gave up 3 bases, with 15 bases separating them.